A single sample gave rise to the 2 T cell receptor beta chains below, sequenced in a study of tumor-infiltrating lymphocytes in localized non-small cell lung cancer. Using immunoSEQ multiplex PCR, the repertoire was profiled, and TCRdb retains in-frame clones only, with some absent. Among more than 15,000 clones listed, about 65% were seen once. Sequencing was done on a sample of lung tumor tissue. Receptor source: a human donor with non-small cell lung cancer.

This chain links TRBV21-1 with TRBJ2-4; TRBD1, the table's D call, lacks a check against the DNA. TRBV21-1 corresponds to a pseudogene. The CDR3 spans 15 residues. This CDR3 is CASSGRDREENIQYF. The CDR3 DNA follows: TGTGCCAGCAGCGGGAGGGACAGGGAGGAAAACATTCAGTACTTC.

The chain recombines TRBV7-9 with TRBJ2-3; D gene uncertain. Trimming took 5 bases from V and 1 from J, leaving 4 bases between them. The germline V gene encodes CDR1 SEHNR and CDR2 FQNEAQ (reference sequence). The CDR3 covers 12 residues. Here the CDR3 DNA reads TGTGCCAGCAGCCCTCGCACAGATACGCAGTATTTT. Its translation is CASSPRTDTQYF.